This TCR beta chain comes out of a study of T-cell memory formation after mild COVID-19. Researchers used 5'RACE with constant-segment primers to make TCR alpha and TCR beta cDNA libraries that carry sample barcodes and UMIs. TCRdb reanalysed the 5' RACE reads using MiXCR and keeps one entry per CDR3 protein. The table lists roughly 150,000 distinct CDR3 sequences, 13% of them singletons, with approximately 3.4% in the top ten. Material: PBMCs or a T cell subset sorted from them (not recorded which). The sequence derives from a man aged 18 to 35 who had mild COVID-19 (a few samples of this study predate the infection). Cell type and time point are not known.

The CDR3: CASSLTLDEQYF. The CDR3 DNA is TGCGCCAGCAGCTTGACGTTGGACGAGCAGTACTTC. The chain carries TRBV5-1 and TRBJ2-7, with D uncertain. Trimming cost V 1 base and J 5 bases, with 7 bases left between them. Germline CDR1 reads SGHRS; CDR2 reads YFSETQ. This CDR3 is built from 12 residues.